This T cell receptor (beta chain) was sequenced for a study of pediatric ulcerative colitis. Study summary: Six to eight patients showed pancolitis and two showed left-sided colitis. Findings of the study overall: Repertoires came from total lymphocyte DNA, so rare subsets like regulatory T cells may be missed.

This table comes from immunoSEQ multiplex PCR, and its TCRdb copy is limited to in-frame clones, with some not included. The sample lists 20,000 to 30,000 clones, 65% to 80% occurring once. This CDR3 has 20 amino acids. The J segment lost 0 bases and the V segment lost 0 bases, leaving 12 bases of the junction unmatched. Germline V gene lookup returns CDR1 LGHNA and CDR2 YSLEER. The rectum was sampled with one to two pinch biopsies at colonoscopy. This clone showed up just a few times. Its antigen is not identified. The sample consisted of gut tissue. V is TRBV4-3 and J is TRBJ2-3, with 10 bases fitting TRBD2. This clonotype originated in a boy younger than 18 with severe ulcerative colitis. The chain's CDR3 is CASSQEPAGGPRGSTDTQYF. The CDR3 nucleotides read TGCGCCAGCAGCCAAGAACCAGCGGGAGGGCCTCGGGGTAGCACAGATACGCAGTATTTT.